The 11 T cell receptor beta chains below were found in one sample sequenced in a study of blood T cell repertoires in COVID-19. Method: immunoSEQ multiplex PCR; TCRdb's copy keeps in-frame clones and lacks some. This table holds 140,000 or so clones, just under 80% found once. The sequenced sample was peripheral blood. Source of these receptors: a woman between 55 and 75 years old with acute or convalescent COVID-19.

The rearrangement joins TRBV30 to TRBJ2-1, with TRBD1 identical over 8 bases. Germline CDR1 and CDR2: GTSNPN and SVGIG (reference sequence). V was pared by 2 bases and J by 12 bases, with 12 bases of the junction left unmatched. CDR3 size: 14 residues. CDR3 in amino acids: CAWSPGTGPSGQFF. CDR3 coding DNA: TGTGCCTGGAGTCCCGGGACAGGACCCTCAGGGCAGTTCTTC.

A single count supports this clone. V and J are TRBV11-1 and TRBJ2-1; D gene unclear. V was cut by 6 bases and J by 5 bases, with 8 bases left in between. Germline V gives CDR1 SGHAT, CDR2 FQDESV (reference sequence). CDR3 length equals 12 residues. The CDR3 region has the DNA TGTGCCAGCAGGGGCGTTCACAATGAGCAGTTCTTC. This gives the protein CASRGVHNEQFF.

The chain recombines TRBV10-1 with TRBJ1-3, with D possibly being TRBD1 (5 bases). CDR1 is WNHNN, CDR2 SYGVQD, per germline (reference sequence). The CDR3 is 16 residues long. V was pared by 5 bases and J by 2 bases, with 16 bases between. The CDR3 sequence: CASSPGGGLTGNTIYF. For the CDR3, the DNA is TGCGCCAGCAGTCCCGGGGGAGGCCTCACTGGAAACACCATATATTTT.

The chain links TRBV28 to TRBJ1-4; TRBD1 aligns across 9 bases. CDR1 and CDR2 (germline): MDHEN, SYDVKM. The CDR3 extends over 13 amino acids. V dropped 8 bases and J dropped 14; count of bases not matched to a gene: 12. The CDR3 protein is CASRKQGARVLFF. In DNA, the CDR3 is TGTGCCAGCCGAAAACAGGGGGCGCGAGTCCTGTTTTTT.

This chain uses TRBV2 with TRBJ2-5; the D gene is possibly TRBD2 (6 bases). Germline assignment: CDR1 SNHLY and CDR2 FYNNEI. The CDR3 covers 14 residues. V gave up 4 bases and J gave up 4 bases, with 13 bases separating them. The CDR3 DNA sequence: TGTGCCAGCAGTGTGGGGACTCGGTTAGAGACCCAGTACTTC. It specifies CASSVGTRLETQYF.

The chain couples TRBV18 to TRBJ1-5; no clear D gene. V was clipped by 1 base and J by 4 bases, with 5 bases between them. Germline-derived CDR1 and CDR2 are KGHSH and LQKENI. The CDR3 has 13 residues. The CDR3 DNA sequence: TGTGCCAGCTCACCACAGCAAAATCAGCCCCAGCATTTT. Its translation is CASSPQQNQPQHF.

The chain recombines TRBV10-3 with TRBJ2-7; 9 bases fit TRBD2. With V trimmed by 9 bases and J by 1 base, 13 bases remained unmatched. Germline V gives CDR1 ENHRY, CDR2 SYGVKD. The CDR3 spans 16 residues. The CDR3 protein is CAIQPGGLAGSYEQYF. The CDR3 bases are TGTGCCATTCAGCCGGGAGGGCTAGCGGGGTCCTACGAGCAGTACTTC.

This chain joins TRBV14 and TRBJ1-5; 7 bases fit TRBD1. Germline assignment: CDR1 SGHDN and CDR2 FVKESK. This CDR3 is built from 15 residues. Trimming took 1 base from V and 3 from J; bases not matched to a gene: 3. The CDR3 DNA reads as TGTGCCAGCAGCCAAGGACAGGGCCCCAATCAGCCCCAGCATTTT. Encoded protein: CASSQGQGPNQPQHF. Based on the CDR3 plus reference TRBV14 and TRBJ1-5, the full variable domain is EAGVTQFPSHSVIEKGQTVTLRCDPISGHDNLYWYRRVMGKEIKFLLHFVKESKQDESGMPNNRFLAERTGGTYSTLKVQPAELEDSGVYFCASSQGQGPNQPQHFGDGTRLSIL.

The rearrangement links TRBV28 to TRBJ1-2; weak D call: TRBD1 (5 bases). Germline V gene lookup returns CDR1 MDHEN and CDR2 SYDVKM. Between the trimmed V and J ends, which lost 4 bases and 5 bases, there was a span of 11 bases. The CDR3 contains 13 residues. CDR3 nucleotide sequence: TGTGCCAGCAGTTCGGGACTTTTTTATGGCTACACCTTC. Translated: CASSSGLFYGYTF.

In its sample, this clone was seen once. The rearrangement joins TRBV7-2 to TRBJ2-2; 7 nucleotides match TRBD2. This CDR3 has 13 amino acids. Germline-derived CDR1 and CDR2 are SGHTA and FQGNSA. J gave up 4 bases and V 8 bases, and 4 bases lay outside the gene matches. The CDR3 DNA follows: TGTGCCAGCCGCGCTAGCGGCACCGGGGAGCTGTTTTTT. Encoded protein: CASRASGTGELFF.

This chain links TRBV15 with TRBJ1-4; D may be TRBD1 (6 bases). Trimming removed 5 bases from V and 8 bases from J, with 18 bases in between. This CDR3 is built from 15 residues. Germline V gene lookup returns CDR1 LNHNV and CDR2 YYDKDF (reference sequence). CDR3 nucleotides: TGTGCCACCAGCGGTGGAAACAGGGAGGGAGAAAAACTGTTTTTT. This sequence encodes CATSGGNREGEKLFF. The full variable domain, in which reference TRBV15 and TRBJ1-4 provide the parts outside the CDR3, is DAMVIQNPRYQVTQFGKPVTLSCSQTLNHNVMYWYQQKSSQAPKLLFHYYDKDFNNEADTPDNFQSRRPNTSFCFLDIRSPGLGDTAMYLCATSGGNREGEKLFFGSGTQLSVL.